This T cell receptor beta chain was recorded in a study of post-analysis software for immune sequencing data. Study results and limitations: Relative to controls, patients had several TRBV segments at higher frequency, with TRBV5-6, TRBV5-1 and TRBV20-1 among these.

The germline gives CDR1 SGHRS, CDR2 YFSETQ. CDR3 length: 12 residues. Trimming stripped 5 bases from V and 5 bases from J, with 10 bases between. As for this clonotype: The antigen is undetermined.

Unique-molecular-identifier-tagged TCR beta cDNA libraries were used. Each CDR3 protein is one row after TCRdb ran MiXCR on the PCR reads. The sample records some 190,000 distinct CDR3 sequences, over 25% being singletons. The sequencing input was blood. This TCR was sampled from a girl between 2 and 17 years old with multiple sclerosis. V is TRBV5-1 and J is TRBJ2-5, with TRBD2 as a possible D gene (6 bases). CDR3 DNA: TGCGCCAGCAGACGGGACTCCGAGACCCAGTACTTC. Its protein product is CASRRDSETQYF. The variable domain in full, with the rest retrieved from reference TRBV5-1 and TRBJ2-5, is KAGVTQTPRYLIKTRGQQVTLSCSPISGHRSVSWYQQTPGQGLQFLFEYFSETQRNKGNFPGRFSGRQFSNSRSEMNVSTLELGDSALYLCASRRDSETQYFGPGTRLLVL.